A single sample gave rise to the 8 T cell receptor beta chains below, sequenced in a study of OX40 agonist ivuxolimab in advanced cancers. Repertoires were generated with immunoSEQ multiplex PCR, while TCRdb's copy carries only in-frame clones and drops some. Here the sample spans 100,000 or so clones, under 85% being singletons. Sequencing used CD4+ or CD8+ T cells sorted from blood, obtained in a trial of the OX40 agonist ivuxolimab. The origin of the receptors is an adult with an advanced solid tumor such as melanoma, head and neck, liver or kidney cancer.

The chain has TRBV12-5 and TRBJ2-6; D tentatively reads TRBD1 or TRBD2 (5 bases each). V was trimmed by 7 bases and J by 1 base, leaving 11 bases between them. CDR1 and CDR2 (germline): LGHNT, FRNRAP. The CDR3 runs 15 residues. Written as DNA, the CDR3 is TGTGCTAGTGCCAAGGGGACGTCTGGGGCCAACGTCCTGACTTTC. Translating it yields CASAKGTSGANVLTF.

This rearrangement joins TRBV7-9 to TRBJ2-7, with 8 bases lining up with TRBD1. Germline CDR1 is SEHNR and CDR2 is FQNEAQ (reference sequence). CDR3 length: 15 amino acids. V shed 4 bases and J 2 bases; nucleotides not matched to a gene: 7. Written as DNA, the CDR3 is TGTGCCAGCAGCTCGGACCGGGACAGGCCCTACGAGCAGTACTTC. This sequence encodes CASSSDRDRPYEQYF.

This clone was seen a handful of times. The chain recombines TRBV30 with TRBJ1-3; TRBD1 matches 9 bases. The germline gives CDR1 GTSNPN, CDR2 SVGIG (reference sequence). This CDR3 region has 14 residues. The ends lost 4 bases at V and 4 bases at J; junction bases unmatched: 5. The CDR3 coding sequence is TGTGCCTGGAAAACAGGGGGCGCCGGAAACACCATATATTTT. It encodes CAWKTGGAGNTIYF.

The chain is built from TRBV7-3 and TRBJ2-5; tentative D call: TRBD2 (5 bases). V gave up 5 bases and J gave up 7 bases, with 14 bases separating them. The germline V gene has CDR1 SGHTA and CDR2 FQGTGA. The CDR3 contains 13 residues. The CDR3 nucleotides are TGTGCCAGCAGCCAAACGGGAAGTGTGACCCAGTACTTC. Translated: CASSQTGSVTQYF.

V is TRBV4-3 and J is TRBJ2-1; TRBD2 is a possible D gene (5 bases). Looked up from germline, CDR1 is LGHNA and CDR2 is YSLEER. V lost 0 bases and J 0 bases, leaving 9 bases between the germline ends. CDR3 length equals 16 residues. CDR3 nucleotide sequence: TGCGCCAGCAGCCAAGAATTTACTAGCTCCTACAATGAGCAGTTCTTC. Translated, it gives CASSQEFTSSYNEQFF.

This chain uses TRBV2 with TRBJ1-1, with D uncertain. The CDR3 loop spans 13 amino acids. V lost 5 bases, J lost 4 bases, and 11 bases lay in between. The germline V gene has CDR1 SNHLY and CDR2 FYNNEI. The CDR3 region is CASSSQKVTEAFF. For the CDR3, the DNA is TGTGCCAGCAGTAGTCAGAAGGTCACTGAAGCTTTCTTT.

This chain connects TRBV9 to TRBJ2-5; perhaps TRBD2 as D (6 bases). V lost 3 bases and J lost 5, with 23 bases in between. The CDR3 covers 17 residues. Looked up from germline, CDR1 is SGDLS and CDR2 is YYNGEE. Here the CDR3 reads CASSAFRESFFPETQYF. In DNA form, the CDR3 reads TGTGCCAGCAGCGCCTTTCGGGAGTCGTTCTTCCCCGAGACCCAGTACTTC.

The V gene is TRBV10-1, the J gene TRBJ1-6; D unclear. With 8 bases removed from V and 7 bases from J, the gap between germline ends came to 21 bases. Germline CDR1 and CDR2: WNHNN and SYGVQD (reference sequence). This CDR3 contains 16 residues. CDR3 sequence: CASPGERTQLNSPLHF. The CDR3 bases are TGCGCCAGCCCTGGGGAGCGAACTCAATTAAATTCACCCCTCCACTTT.